Described below is a single TCR beta chain sequence and its context. Antigen specificity is unknown. Expressed TCRB transcripts were sequenced because the isolated RNA had all been reverse transcribed beforehand. The repertoire was sequenced with immunoSEQ multiplex PCR; TCRdb's copy has only in-frame clones and lacks some. Of about 170,000 clones in the sample, approximately 8% were seen once. Without exception, sorted populations had purity beyond 98%. This sample was included in a study of beta chain features in type 1 diabetes. Regarding the study as a whole: More deletions and fewer insertions at VDJ junctions were found in patients with type 1 diabetes. For patients and controls alike, PCR might favor shorter templates to the same degree. All four CD4+ subsets of Type 1 diabetes patients contained TCRB CDR3s that were moderately but significantly shorter.

The germline V gene encodes CDR1 SGHNT and CDR2 YYREEE (reference sequence). V lost 2 bases, J lost 5 bases, and 10 bases lay in between. This CDR3 is 14 amino acids long. The TCR was taken from a young man with type 1 diabetes. The material sequenced was central memory CD4+ T cells from blood. The genes are TRBV5-4 and TRBJ2-2; possible D gene TRBD2, 7 bases. The CDR3 spells CASSLQGLTGELFF. The CDR3 DNA follows: TGTGCCAGCAGCTTACAGGGACTAACCGGGGAGCTGTTTTTT.